Listed here are 19 T cell receptor beta chains from one sample, sequenced in a study of blood T cell repertoires in COVID-19. Sequencing was performed with immunoSEQ multiplex PCR; in TCRdb, only in-frame clones are kept and a portion is missing. The sample holds about 130,000 clones; about 70% are singletons and the top ten take around 5.5%. Specimen: peripheral blood. These receptors originate from a man in his sixties with acute or convalescent COVID-19.

The rearrangement links TRBV5-1 to TRBJ1-2; TRBD1 is a possible D gene (5 bases). V dropped 0 bases and J dropped 5 bases, with 14 bases sitting between them. This CDR3 region has 15 residues. Germline-derived CDR1 and CDR2 are SGHRS and YFSETQ. CDR3: CASSLEGLGAYGYTF. CDR3 DNA sequence: TGCGCCAGCAGCTTGGAGGGGTTGGGCGCTTATGGCTACACCTTC.

The rearrangement links TRBV3-1 (or the pseudogene TRBV3-2) to TRBJ1-2; D gene uncertain. V lost 3 bases and J lost 4, with 15 bases in between. The CDR3 spans 15 residues. Germline-derived CDR1 and CDR2 are LGHDT and YNNKEL (reference sequence). CDR3 protein: CASSQTSGGIYGYTF. The CDR3 region has the DNA TGTGCCAGCAGCCAGACCTCAGGAGGGATCTATGGCTACACCTTC.

The chain is built from TRBV30 and TRBJ1-1; the match to TRBD1 covers 8 bases. This CDR3 contains 11 residues. J lost 7 bases, V lost 5 bases, and 3 bases had no gene match. From germline, CDR1 is GTSNPN and CDR2 SVGIG (reference sequence). Here the CDR3 reads CAWGQGNEAFF. CDR3 sequence (DNA): TGTGCCTGGGGACAGGGTAATGAAGCTTTCTTT. Full variable domain (remainder filled in from reference TRBV30 and TRBJ1-1): SQTIHQWPATLVQPVGSPLSLECTVEGTSNPNLYWYRQAAGRGLQLLFYSVGIGQISSEVPQNLSASRPQDRQFILSSKKLLLSDSGFYLCAWGQGNEAFFGQGTRLTVV.

This clone has just a few counts. V and J are TRBV6-9 and TRBJ2-2, with 7 bases identical to TRBD1. The CDR3 totals 16 residues. Germline V gene sequence: CDR1 MNHGY, CDR2 SVAAGI. V shed 3 bases, J shed 7 bases, and the junction held 11 bases outside the gene matches. The CDR3 protein is CASSYKQGQCGGELFF. The DNA for the CDR3 is TGTGCCAGCAGTTACAAACAGGGGCAGTGTGGCGGGGAGCTGTTTTTT.

The V gene is TRBV7-8, the J gene TRBJ2-3; 9 bases map to TRBD1. Germline V gives CDR1 SGHVS, CDR2 FQNEAQ. Trimming removed 5 bases from V and 0 bases from J; junction bases left unmatched: 3. The CDR3 sequence is 15 residues long. As DNA, the CDR3 is TGTGCCAGCAGCGCGGGACAGGGAAGCACAGATACGCAGTATTTT. Residues: CASSAGQGSTDTQYF.

The CDR3 protein is CASSPPGNYYEQYF. Written as DNA, the CDR3 is TGTGCCAGCAGCCCTCCAGGTAATTACTACGAGCAGTACTTC. The chain combines TRBV9 with TRBJ2-7; D remains ambiguous. Trimming pared 4 bases from V and 3 bases from J, leaving 14 bases between. The CDR3 is 14 amino acids. Germline CDR1 SGDLS, CDR2 YYNGEE.

The table lists this clone with a count of one. This rearrangement joins TRBV2 to TRBJ1-2; 9 bases map to TRBD1. Germline V gives CDR1 SNHLY, CDR2 FYNNEI. The J segment lost 6 bases and the V segment lost 4 bases, leaving 6 bases of the junction unmatched. The CDR3 spans 14 residues. DNA for the CDR3: TGTGCCAGCAGTGGAGGACAGGGGAGGAATGGCTACACCTTC. Translated: CASSGGQGRNGYTF.

The chain carries TRBV5-1 and TRBJ1-6; the match to TRBD1 covers 8 bases. The germline gives CDR1 SGHRS, CDR2 YFSETQ. J lost 1 base, V lost 4 bases, and 7 bases had no gene match. This CDR3 is built from 17 residues. The CDR3 spells CASSRQGASSYNSPLHF. The CDR3 bases are TGCGCCAGCAGCCGTCAGGGGGCGTCGTCCTATAATTCACCCCTCCACTTT.

The V and J genes are TRBV6-5 and TRBJ1-2; possibly TRBD1 for D (5 bases). V dropped 6 bases and J dropped 0 bases, with 11 bases sitting between them. Germline V gene sequence: CDR1 MNHEY, CDR2 SVGAGI. The CDR3 runs 14 residues. CDR3 region: CASRLGGTNYGYTF. CDR3 bases: TGTGCCAGCAGGTTGGGGGGGACTAACTATGGCTACACCTTC.

The chain recombines TRBV9 with TRBJ2-7, with 7 bases lining up with TRBD2. This CDR3 has 14 residues. CDR1 is SGDLS, CDR2 YYNGEE, per germline. The ends lost 3 bases at V and 6 bases at J; junction bases unmatched: 9. CDR3 protein: CASSGFPREGEQYF. The CDR3 nucleotides read TGTGCCAGCAGCGGATTCCCCAGGGAGGGCGAGCAGTACTTC. The full variable domain, its missing parts supplied by reference TRBV9 and TRBJ2-7, is DSGVTQTPKHLITATGQRVTLRCSPRSGDLSVYWYQQSLDQGLQFLIQYYNGEERAKGNILERFSAQQFPDLHSELNLSSLELGDSALYFCASSGFPREGEQYFGPGTRLTVT.

This chain joins TRBV29-1 and TRBJ1-2, with unresolved D. Germline-derived CDR1 and CDR2 are SQVTM and ANQGSEA. The CDR3 has 13 residues. Trimming shortened V by 5 bases and J by 0 bases, and 10 bases separated the two germline ends. CDR3 nucleotide sequence: TGCAGCGTTTTCCAACCAGCTAACTATGGCTACACCTTC. Its translation is CSVFQPANYGYTF. The full variable domain, completed using reference TRBV29-1 and TRBJ1-2, is SAVISQKPSRDICQRGTSLTIQCQVDSQVTMMFWYRQQPGQSLTLIATANQGSEATYESGFVIDKFPISRPNLTFSTLTVSNMSPEDSSIYLCSVFQPANYGYTFGSGTRLTVV.

This chain uses TRBV30 with TRBJ1-4, with D unresolved. With 2 bases removed from V and 3 bases from J, the gap between germline ends came to 13 bases. The length of the CDR3 is 15 residues. The germline V gene encodes CDR1 GTSNPN and CDR2 SVGIG (reference sequence). The DNA of the CDR3 is TGTGCCTGGAGTCCCTGGGCAGGCCCTAATGAAAAACTGTTTTTT. It encodes CAWSPWAGPNEKLFF.

The chain joins TRBV6-1 to TRBJ2-2; the match to TRBD2 covers 8 bases. From germline, CDR1 is MNHNS and CDR2 SASEGT. CDR3 length: 15 residues. Germline trimming cut 3 bases from V and 6 bases from J; bases unmatched to any gene: 6. This CDR3 reads CASSDRAGGPGELFF. In nucleotides, the CDR3 is TGTGCCAGCAGTGATCGGGCGGGAGGCCCCGGGGAGCTGTTTTTT.

The chain combines TRBV10-3 with TRBJ1-2; a weak D match, TRBD1 (6 bases). V lost 10 bases, J lost 7 bases, and 16 bases lay in between. Germline V gene lookup returns CDR1 ENHRY and CDR2 SYGVKD. The CDR3 spans 12 residues. The CDR3 is CATSQGLGGYTF. The CDR3 bases are TGTGCCACCTCCCAGGGGCTTGGTGGCTACACCTTC.

This chain connects TRBV6-5 to TRBJ2-3, with 7 bases identical to TRBD1. The CDR3 has 15 amino acids. CDR1 and CDR2 (germline): MNHEY, SVGAGI. V was pared by 6 bases and J by 1 base, with 7 bases of the junction left unmatched. The DNA of the CDR3 is TGTGCCAGCAGGAGGGACAGTTCTGGCACAGATACGCAGTATTTT. It encodes CASRRDSSGTDTQYF.

The chain carries TRBV11-3 and TRBJ2-1, with 9 bases fitting TRBD2. Germline V gives CDR1 SGHNT, CDR2 YENEEA. The CDR3 has 18 amino acids. The J segment lost 12 bases and the V segment lost 5 bases, leaving 23 bases of the junction unmatched. The CDR3 loop is CASSQGFGASGMSGGQFF. CDR3 nucleotides: TGTGCCAGCAGCCAGGGGTTCGGGGCTAGCGGGATGTCGGGAGGGCAGTTCTTC. The variable domain in full, completed from reference TRBV11-3 and TRBJ2-1, reads EAGVVQSPRYKIIEKKQPVAFWCNPISGHNTLYWYLQNLGQGPELLIRYENEEAVDDSQLPKDRFSAERLKGVDSTLKIQPAELGDSAVYLCASSQGFGASGMSGGQFFGPGTRLTVL.

The chain is built from TRBV5-1 and TRBJ2-1; maybe TRBD2 (5 bases). CDR1 and CDR2 (germline): SGHRS, YFSETQ. This CDR3 region has 14 residues. V was clipped by 0 bases and J by 6 bases, with 10 bases between them. Written as DNA, the CDR3 is TGCGCCAGCAGCTTGGTCCCCCGGGGCAATGAGCAGTTCTTC. This sequence encodes CASSLVPRGNEQFF.

This clone occurred a few times. The rearrangement uses TRBV5-1 and TRBJ2-7, with 7 bases identical to TRBD2. The J segment lost 0 bases and the V segment lost 0 bases, leaving 6 bases of the junction unmatched. Germline CDR1 and CDR2: SGHRS and YFSETQ. The CDR3 is 16 amino acids. The CDR3 reads CASSLAGRTDSYEQYF. Written as DNA, the CDR3 is TGCGCCAGCAGCTTGGCCGGGAGGACGGACTCCTACGAGCAGTACTTC. Looking up the rest from reference TRBV5-1 and TRBJ2-7 gives the full variable domain: KAGVTQTPRYLIKTRGQQVTLSCSPISGHRSVSWYQQTPGQGLQFLFEYFSETQRNKGNFPGRFSGRQFSNSRSEMNVSTLELGDSALYLCASSLAGRTDSYEQYFGPGTRLTVT.

This chain uses TRBV2 with TRBJ2-3; 10 bases fit TRBD2. Germline V gives CDR1 SNHLY, CDR2 FYNNEI. After removal of 3 bases from V and 4 bases from J, the junction contained 4 bases not matched to a gene. This CDR3 spans 15 amino acids. The chain's CDR3 is CASSERLAGADTQYF. The CDR3 nucleotides are TGTGCCAGCAGTGAGAGGCTAGCGGGAGCAGATACGCAGTATTTT.